This T cell receptor (beta chain) appears in the sequencing data of a study of T cells in Graves' hyperthyroidism and ophthalmopathy. General study points: Most clonotypes that expanded in the thyroid above 0.001 also showed up in blood. Ophthalmopathy and stable hyperthyroidism were separated by a 13 V-J model.

Germline V gene data show CDR1 as MNHEY and CDR2 as SMNVEV (reference sequence). The CDR3 is made up of 13 amino acids. Diagnoses rested on clinical symptoms, serum thyroxine and TRAb, thyroid ultrasound and orbital computed tomography. Extraction of PBMCs used around 9.6 ml of fresh peripheral blood. Authors of the study amplified TCR beta CDR3 regions from RNA transcripts. The HTBI set primed first-round TCR CDR3 RT-PCR. MiXCR was run by TCRdb on the multiplex PCR reads, yielding one entry per CDR3 protein. The sample includes about 58,000 distinct CDR3 sequences, about 50% of them seen just once. Only one count was recorded for this clonotype. As yet, its antigen is unknown. A clone one base away is much larger, so this may be a read error.

V and J are TRBV27 and TRBJ1-2; D perhaps matches TRBD1 (6 bases). The sequencing input was blood. This sequence originates from a young woman with Graves' ophthalmopathy. Here the CDR3 reads CTSNLWGRDGYTF. CDR3 nucleotides: TGTACCAGCAATCTCTGGGGGCGTGATGGCTACACCTTC.